This TCR beta chain was identified in a study of T cell responses to AZD1222 COVID-19 vaccine. Findings and limits, study-wide: Breadth and depth of Spike-specific TCRs rose after two AZD1222 doses.

In this sample, this clone turned up once. Its antigen is not known. The data were produced by immunoSEQ multiplex PCR, yet TCRdb's version contains in-frame clones alone and is incomplete. The sample lists fewer than 85,000 clones; around 90% were seen once. Second doses were pooled across both intervals (about 4 or about 12 weeks). Sequenced material: peripheral blood, taken 28 days after the second AZD1222 dose. This clonotype was sampled from an adult who received the AZD1222 COVID-19 vaccine.

CDR3 nucleotide sequence: TGTGCCAGCAGTCCCCAACAGGGCCCATCTCTCGAGCAGTACTTC. Translation: CASSPQQGPSLEQYF. The chain carries TRBV27 and TRBJ2-7; D possibly corresponds to TRBD1 (6 bases). This CDR3 contains 15 residues. Between the trimmed V and J ends, which lost 5 bases and 6 bases, there was a span of 20 bases. Looked up from germline, CDR1 is MNHEY and CDR2 is SMNVEV (reference sequence).